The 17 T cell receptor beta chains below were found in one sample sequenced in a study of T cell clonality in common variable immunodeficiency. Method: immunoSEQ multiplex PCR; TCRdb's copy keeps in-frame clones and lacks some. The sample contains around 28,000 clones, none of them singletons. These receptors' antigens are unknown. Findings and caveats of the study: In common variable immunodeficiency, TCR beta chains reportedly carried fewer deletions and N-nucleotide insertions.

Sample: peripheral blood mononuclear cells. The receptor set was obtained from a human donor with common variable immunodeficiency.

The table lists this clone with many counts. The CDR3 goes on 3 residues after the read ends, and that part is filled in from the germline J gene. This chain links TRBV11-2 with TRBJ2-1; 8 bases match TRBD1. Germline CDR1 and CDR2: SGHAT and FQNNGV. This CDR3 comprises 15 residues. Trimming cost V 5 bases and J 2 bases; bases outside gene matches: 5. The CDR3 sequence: CASSPTGDPYNEQFF. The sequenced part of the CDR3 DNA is TGTGCCAGCAGCCCGACAGGGGACCCCTACAATGAG.

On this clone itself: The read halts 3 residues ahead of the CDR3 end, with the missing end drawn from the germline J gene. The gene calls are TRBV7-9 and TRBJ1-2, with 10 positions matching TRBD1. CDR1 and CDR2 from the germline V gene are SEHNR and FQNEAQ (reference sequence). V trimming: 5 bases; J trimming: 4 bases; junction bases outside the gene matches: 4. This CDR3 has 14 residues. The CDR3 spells CASSVRDRGYGYTF. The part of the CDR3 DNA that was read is TGTGCCAGCAGCGTCCGGGACAGGGGCTATGGC.

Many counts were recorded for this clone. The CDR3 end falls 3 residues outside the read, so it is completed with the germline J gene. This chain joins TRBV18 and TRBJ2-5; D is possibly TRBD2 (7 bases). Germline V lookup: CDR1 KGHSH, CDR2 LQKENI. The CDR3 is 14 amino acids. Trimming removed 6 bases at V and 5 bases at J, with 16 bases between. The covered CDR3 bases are TGTGCCAGCTCCCCCTCGGCGGGGGCTGAGACC. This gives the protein CASSPSAGAET. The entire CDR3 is CASSPSAGAETQYF.

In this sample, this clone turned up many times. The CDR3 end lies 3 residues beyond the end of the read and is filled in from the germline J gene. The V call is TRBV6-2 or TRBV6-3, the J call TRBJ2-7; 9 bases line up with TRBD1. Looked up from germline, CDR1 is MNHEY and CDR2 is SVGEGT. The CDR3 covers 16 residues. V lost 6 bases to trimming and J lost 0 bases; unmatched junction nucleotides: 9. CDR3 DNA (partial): TGTGCCAGCAGGCCTACAGGGGGCCTGGGCTCCTACGAG. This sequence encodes CASRPTGGLGSYE. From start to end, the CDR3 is CASRPTGGLGSYEQYF.

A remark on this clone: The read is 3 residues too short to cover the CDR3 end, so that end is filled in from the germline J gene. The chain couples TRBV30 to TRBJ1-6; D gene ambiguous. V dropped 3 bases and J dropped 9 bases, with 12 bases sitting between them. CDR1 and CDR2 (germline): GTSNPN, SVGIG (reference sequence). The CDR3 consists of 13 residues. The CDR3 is CAWSTGFGSPLHF. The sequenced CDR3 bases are TGTGCCTGGAGCACGGGGTTCGGTTCACCC. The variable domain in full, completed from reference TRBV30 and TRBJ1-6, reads SQTIHQWPATLVQPVGSPLSLECTVEGTSNPNLYWYRQAAGRGLQLLFYSVGIGQISSEVPQNLSASRPQDRQFILSSKKLLLSDSGFYLCAWSTGFGSPLHFGNGTRLTVT.

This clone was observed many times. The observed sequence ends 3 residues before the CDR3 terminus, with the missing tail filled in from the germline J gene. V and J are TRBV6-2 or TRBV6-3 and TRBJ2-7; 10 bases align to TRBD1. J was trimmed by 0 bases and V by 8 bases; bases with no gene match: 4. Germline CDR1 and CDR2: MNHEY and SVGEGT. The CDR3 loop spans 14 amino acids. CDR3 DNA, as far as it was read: TGTGCCAGCGGACAGGGGGACAGCTCCTACGAG. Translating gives CASGQGDSSYE. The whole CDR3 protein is CASGQGDSSYEQYF.

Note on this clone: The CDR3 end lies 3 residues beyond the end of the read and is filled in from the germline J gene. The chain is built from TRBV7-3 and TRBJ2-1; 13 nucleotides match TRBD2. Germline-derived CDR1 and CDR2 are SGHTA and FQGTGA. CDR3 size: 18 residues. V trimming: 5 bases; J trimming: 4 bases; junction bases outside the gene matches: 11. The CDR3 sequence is CASSPMRTSGGRYNEQFF. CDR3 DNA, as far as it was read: TGTGCCAGCAGCCCCATGAGGACTAGCGGGGGTAGATACAATGAG.

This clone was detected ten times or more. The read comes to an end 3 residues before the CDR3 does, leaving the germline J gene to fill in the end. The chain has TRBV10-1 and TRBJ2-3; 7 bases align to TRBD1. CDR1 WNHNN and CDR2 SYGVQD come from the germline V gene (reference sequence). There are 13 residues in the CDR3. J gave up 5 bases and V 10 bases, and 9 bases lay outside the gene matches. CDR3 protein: CATPRSGGDTQYF. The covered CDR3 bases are TGCGCCACCCCTCGCTCAGGGGGAGATACG.

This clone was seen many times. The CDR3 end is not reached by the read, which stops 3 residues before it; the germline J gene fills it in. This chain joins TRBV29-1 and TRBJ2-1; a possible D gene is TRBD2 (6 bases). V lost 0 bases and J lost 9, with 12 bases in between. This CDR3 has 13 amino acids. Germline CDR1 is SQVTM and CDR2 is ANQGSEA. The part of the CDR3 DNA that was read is TGCAGCGTTGAAGAAGGAGGGTCGCCTGAG. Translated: CSVEEGGSPE. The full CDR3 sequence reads CSVEEGGSPEQFF.

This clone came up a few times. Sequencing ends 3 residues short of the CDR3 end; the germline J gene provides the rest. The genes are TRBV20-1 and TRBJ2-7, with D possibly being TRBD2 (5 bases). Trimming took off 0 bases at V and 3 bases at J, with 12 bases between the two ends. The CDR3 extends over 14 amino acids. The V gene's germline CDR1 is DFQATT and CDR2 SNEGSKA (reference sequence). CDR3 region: CSARDDQEVYEQYF. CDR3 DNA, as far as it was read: TGCAGTGCTAGAGATGACCAGGAGGTCTACGAG.

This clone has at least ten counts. CDR3 amino acids: CASSPQGHNQPQHF. Partial CDR3 DNA: TGTGCCAGCAGCCCTCAGGGCCACAATCAGCCC. The V call is TRBV7-9, the J call TRBJ1-5; D is possibly TRBD1 (5 bases). With the read ending 3 residues before the CDR3 end, the germline J gene is used to fill in that end. Germline V CDR1 and CDR2: SEHNR, FQNEAQ (reference sequence). The CDR3 has 14 residues. V was clipped by 5 bases and J by 3 bases, with 11 bases between them.

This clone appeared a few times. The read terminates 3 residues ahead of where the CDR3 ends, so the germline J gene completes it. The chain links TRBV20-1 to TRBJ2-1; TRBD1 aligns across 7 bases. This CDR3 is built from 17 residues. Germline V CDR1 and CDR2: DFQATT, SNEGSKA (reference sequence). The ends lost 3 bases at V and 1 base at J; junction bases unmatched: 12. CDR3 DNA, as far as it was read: TGCAGTGCTAGCCGAACCGGGCCCAGGGGGTCCTACAATGAG. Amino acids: CSASRTGPRGSYNE. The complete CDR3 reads CSASRTGPRGSYNEQFF.

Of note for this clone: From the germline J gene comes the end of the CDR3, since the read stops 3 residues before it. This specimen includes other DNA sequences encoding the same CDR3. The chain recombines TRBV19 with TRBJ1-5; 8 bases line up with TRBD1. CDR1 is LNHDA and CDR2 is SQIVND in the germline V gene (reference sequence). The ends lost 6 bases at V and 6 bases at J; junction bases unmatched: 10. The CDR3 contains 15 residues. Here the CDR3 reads CASRIQGGFGQPQHF. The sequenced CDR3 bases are TGTGCCAGTAGGATACAGGGGGGATTCGGTCAGCCC.

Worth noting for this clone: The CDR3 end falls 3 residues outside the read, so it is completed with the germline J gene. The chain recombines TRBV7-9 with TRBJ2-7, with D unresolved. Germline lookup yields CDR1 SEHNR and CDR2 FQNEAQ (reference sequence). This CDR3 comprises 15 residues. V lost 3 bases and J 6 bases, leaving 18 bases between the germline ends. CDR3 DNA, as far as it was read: TGTGCCAGCAGCTTCTTCGTGGGCAACTTCGGCGAG. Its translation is CASSFFVGNFGE. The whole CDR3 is CASSFFVGNFGEQYF. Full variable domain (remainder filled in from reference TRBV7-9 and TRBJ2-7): DTGVSQNPRHKITKRGQNVTFRCDPISEHNRLYWYRQTLGQGPEFLTYFQNEAQLEKSRLLSDRFSAERPKGSFSTLEIQRTEQGDSAMYLCASSFFVGNFGEQYFGPGTRLTVT.

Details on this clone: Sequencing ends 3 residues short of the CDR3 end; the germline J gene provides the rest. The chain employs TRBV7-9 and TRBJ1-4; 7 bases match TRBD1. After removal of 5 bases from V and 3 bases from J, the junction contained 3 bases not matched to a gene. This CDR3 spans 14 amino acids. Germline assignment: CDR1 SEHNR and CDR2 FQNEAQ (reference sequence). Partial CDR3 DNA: TGTGCCAGCAGCGCGACAGGGCCTAATGAAAAA. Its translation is CASSATGPNEK. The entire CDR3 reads CASSATGPNEKLFF.

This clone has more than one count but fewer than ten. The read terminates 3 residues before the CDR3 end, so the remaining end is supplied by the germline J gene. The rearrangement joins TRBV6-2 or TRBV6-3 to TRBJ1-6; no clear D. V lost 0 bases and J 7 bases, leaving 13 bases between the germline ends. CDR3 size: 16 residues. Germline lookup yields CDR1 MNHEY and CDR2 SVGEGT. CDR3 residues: CASSYSRALSNSPLHF. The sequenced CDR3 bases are TGTGCCAGCAGTTACTCGAGGGCCCTATCAAATTCACCC.

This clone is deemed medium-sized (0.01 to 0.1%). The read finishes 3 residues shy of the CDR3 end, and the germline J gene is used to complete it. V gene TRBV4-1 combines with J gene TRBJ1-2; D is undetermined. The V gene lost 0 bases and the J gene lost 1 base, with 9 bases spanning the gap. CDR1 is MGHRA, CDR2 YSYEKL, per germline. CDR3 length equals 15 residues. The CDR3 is CASSQDQAINYGYTF. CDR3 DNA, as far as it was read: TGCGCCAGCAGCCAAGATCAGGCTATTAACTATGGC.